Included here is one T cell receptor (beta chain) sequence, with context. The antigen remains undetermined. Every immunoSEQ plate was one replicate of a subset's evenly spread DNA. TCRdb's table, derived via immunoSEQ multiplex PCR, lists solely in-frame clones and lacks some. Among about 1.5 million clones listed, roughly 96% were seen once. The sample is drawn from a study of shared clonotypes between healthy human individuals. Study overall: There were three CD4 naive, three CD4 memory, two CD8 naive and one CD8 memory plates per donor. Study-wide results and caveats: Only blood samples were collected, and tissue repertoires likely differ. Memory subsets had estimated richness that was generally smaller than that of naive subsets.

The CDR3 is 13 residues long. Trimming left V 2 bases short and J 4 bases short, with 6 bases between. CDR1 MNHEY and CDR2 SVGAGI come from the germline V gene. Material for sequencing was naive CD4+ T cells sorted from blood. Subset meaning: CD45RA+ positively selected. The chain has TRBV6-5 and TRBJ2-1; no clear D. The TCR was taken from a man aged 30 to 45 in good health. CDR3 region: CASSYQLYNEQFF. CDR3 in DNA: TGTGCCAGCAGTTACCAATTATACAATGAGCAGTTCTTC.